These T cell receptor beta chains were read from a single sample in a study of blood T cell repertoires in COVID-19. Using immunoSEQ multiplex PCR, the repertoire was profiled, and TCRdb retains in-frame clones only, with some absent. This table holds about 98,000 clones, about 80% found once. Sequencing was carried out using peripheral blood. The receptors come from a man in his sixties or seventies with acute or convalescent COVID-19. The CDR3 runs from the conserved cysteine through the conserved F or W. D genes are given only for firm matches. Clone size is given for some rows only: seen once, a few or many times, or a class if the clone is expanded.

TRBJ1-5	TRBV20-1	.	.	TGCAGTGCTAGGAATGGCCAGCCCCAGCATTTT	CSARNGQPQHF
TRBJ1-2	TRBV15	.	.	TGTGCCACCAGCCCCGAAGGCACAGCCGCTAACTATGGCTACACCTTC	CATSPEGTAANYGYTF
TRBJ2-7	TRBV5-6	.	.	TGTGCCAGCAGCTTCCAGGCTGACGAGCAGTACTTC	CASSFQADEQYF
TRBJ2-7	TRBV19	TRBD2	.	TGTGCCAGTAGTATCTATGGGACTAGCGGTTACGAGCAGTACTTC	CASSIYGTSGYEQYF
TRBJ2-7	TRBV29-1	TRBD1	.	TGCAGCGTTGAAGTACAGGGGCGTTCCTCCTACGAGCAGTACTTC	CSVEVQGRSSYEQYF
TRBJ2-7	TRBV11-2	.	.	TGTGCCAGCAGCTCCGTCCCGGGACATTGGCACGAGCAGTACTTC	CASSSVPGHWHEQYF
TRBJ2-3	TRBV7-9	TRBD2	.	TGTGCCAGCAGCCCCGCCCCCCGGACTAGCGGGAGGGCCTATACGCAGTATTTT	CASSPAPRTSGRAYTQYF
TRBJ1-2	TRBV9	.	once	TGTGCCAGCAGCGTAGATCAGGGTGGGTATGGCTACACCTTC	CASSVDQGGYGYTF
TRBJ2-1	TRBV28	TRBD2	.	TGTGCCAGCAGGGGAGGGACTAATACCTACAATGAGCAGTTCTTC	CASRGGTNTYNEQFF
TRBJ2-5	TRBV11-2	.	.	TGTGCCAGCAGCCCACCGGCGGGGACCCAGTACTTC	CASSPPAGTQYF
TRBJ2-7	TRBV2	.	once	TGTGCCAGCAGGGACTCCGACTACGAGCAGTACTTC	CASRDSDYEQYF
TRBJ2-1	TRBV5-1	.	.	TGCGCCAGCAGCTACCGACTAGAAAACAATGAGCAGTTCTTC	CASSYRLENNEQFF
TRBJ2-3	TRBV6-1	TRBD2	few	TGTGCCAGCAGTGATACCGCCGGGGGGGGAGGGGATACGCAGTATTTT	CASSDTAGGGGDTQYF
TRBJ2-6	TRBV29-1	TRBD1	.	TGCAGCGTCTTCGACAGGGCTGGGGCCAACGTCCTGACTTTC	CSVFDRAGANVLTF
TRBJ1-1	TRBV7-2	.	.	TGTGCCAGCAGCCCGGGAGGGTCTATGAACACTGAAGCTTTCTTT	CASSPGGSMNTEAFF
TRBJ1-1	TRBV6-5	TRBD1	few	TGTGCCAGCAGTCCCCGACAGGGGGCAGGGACTGAAGCTTTCTTT	CASSPRQGAGTEAFF
TRBJ2-4	TRBV19	.	.	TGTGCCAGTAAAGCCGCGAACTTAGCCAAAAACATTCAGTACTTC	CASKAANLAKNIQYF
TRBJ2-5	TRBV2	.	once	TGTGCCAGCAAATCAGAAGAGACCCAGTACTTC	CASKSEETQYF
TRBJ1-5	TRBV10-2	TRBD1	.	TGCGCCAGCAGGGGGACAGGGTACAATCAGCCCCAGCATTTT	CASRGTGYNQPQHF
TRBJ1-1	TRBV11-2	TRBD1	few	TGTGCCAGCAGCCCCGTCGCAGGGGGGTACACTGAAGCTTTCTTT	CASSPVAGGYTEAFF
TRBJ1-2	TRBV4-3	TRBD1	.	TGCGCCAGCAGCCAAGAAGCTCCGGGACAGGGTCCCTATGGCTACACCTTC	CASSQEAPGQGPYGYTF
TRBJ2-5	TRBV30	.	few	TGTGCCTGGAGTGTAAGGGGGGGCGGTGAGACCCAGTACTTC	CAWSVRGGGETQYF
TRBJ2-7	TRBV7-6	.	.	TGTGCCAGCAGCAAGATCAGTGAAAGCTCCTACGAGCAGTACTTC	CASSKISESSYEQYF
TRBJ2-1	TRBV11-1	.	.	TGTGCCAGCAGCCGGCTCAGGGAGGTTGAGCAGTTCTTC	CASSRLREVEQFF
TRBJ2-5	TRBV29-1	TRBD2	.	TGCAGCGTTGAAGAGAGGGAGGGCCAAGACTTC	CSVEEREGQDF
TRBJ1-5	TRBV28	.	.	TGTGCCAGCAGTTTTGGGGGAGGGGATCAGCCCCAGCATTTT	CASSFGGGDQPQHF
TRBJ2-1	TRBV7-9	TRBD2	.	TGTGCCAGCAGCCCCCGTGGGGGCGGGAGCGGGGGCGGGAATGAGCAGTTCTTC	CASSPRGGGSGGGNEQFF
TRBJ1-3	TRBV19	.	.	TGTGCCAGTAGAAACAGTCGGTCCTCTGGAAACACCATATATTTT	CASRNSRSSGNTIYF
TRBJ2-3	TRBV28	TRBD2	.	TGTGCCAGCAGCCTCGGACTAGCGGGATATCGAGATACGCAGTATTTT	CASSLGLAGYRDTQYF
TRBJ1-1	TRBV3-1/TRBV3-2	.	.	TGTGCCAGCACCCCACAGTCTTACACTGAAGCTTTCTTT	CASTPQSYTEAFF
TRBJ2-2	TRBV27	TRBD1	.	TGTGCCAGCACCGGGACAGGGGGAACCGGGGAGCTGTTTTTT	CASTGTGGTGELFF
TRBJ2-1	TRBV6-4	TRBD2	.	TGTGCCAGCAGCCGACATGGGGAGGGCTACTACAATGAGCAGTTCTTC	CASSRHGEGYYNEQFF
TRBJ2-7	TRBV3-1/TRBV3-2	TRBD2	many	TGTGCCAGCAGCGCGCGACTAGCGGGAGGCTACGAGCAGTACTTC	CASSARLAGGYEQYF
TRBJ1-1	TRBV5-1	TRBD1	.	TGCGCCAGCAGCCAAAGTACAGGGGGCACTGAAGCTTTCTTT	CASSQSTGGTEAFF
TRBJ2-1	TRBV29-1	TRBD2	.	TGCAGCGTTGAAATCCTAGCGGGTGGCAATGAGCAGTTCTTC	CSVEILAGGNEQFF
TRBJ2-1	TRBV3-1/TRBV3-2	.	.	TGTGCCAGCAGCCATCTTACCCGGGAGAATGGACAGTTCTTC	CASSHLTRENGQFF